The rows below give T cell receptor beta chains drawn from one sample of a study of Ad26.COV2.S vaccination and SARS-CoV-2 variants. The table came from immunoSEQ multiplex PCR; TCRdb's copy has only in-frame clones and leaves some out. The profile shows roughly 510,000 clones, 87% of them singletons. The sample in question was peripheral blood, obtained in a trial of Ad26.COV2.S vaccine versus placebo. These receptors all come from a person aged 18-65 years who received the Ad26.COV2.S COVID-19 vaccine or a placebo. CDR3s include the opening cysteine and the closing phenylalanine or tryptophan. Fields, in order: D gene, V gene, clone size, J gene, CDR3 DNA, CDR3 protein. D genes are given only for firm matches. Only part of the rows carry a size: once, few, many, or a class if the clone is expanded.

d_gene: NA; v_gene: TRBV7-6; abundance: NA; j_gene: TRBJ1-5; CDR3nt: TGTGCCAGCAGCTTAGGGACCCAGGGGCGCCAGCATTTT; CDR3aa: CASSLGTQGRQHF
d_gene: NA; v_gene: TRBV29-1; abundance: NA; j_gene: TRBJ1-5; CDR3nt: TGCAGCGTTGGAGGGAGCAATCAGCCCCAGCATTTT; CDR3aa: CSVGGSNQPQHF
d_gene: TRBD1; v_gene: TRBV7-9; abundance: few; j_gene: TRBJ1-1; CDR3nt: TGTGCCAGCAGCTTCACAGGGGGCACTGAAGCTTTCTTT; CDR3aa: CASSFTGGTEAFF
d_gene: TRBD1; v_gene: TRBV19; abundance: NA; j_gene: TRBJ2-1; CDR3nt: TGTGCCAGTAGCCCGGGACAGGCAGAGCAGTTCTTC; CDR3aa: CASSPGQAEQFF
d_gene: TRBD1; v_gene: TRBV2; abundance: NA; j_gene: TRBJ1-2; CDR3nt: TGTGCCAGCAGTCCTACAGGGGCTGGCTACACCTTC; CDR3aa: CASSPTGAGYTF
d_gene: TRBD2; v_gene: TRBV10-3; abundance: NA; j_gene: TRBJ2-2; CDR3nt: TGTGCCATCGGGCAGAGCGGGACTGACACCGGGGAGCTGTTTTTT; CDR3aa: CAIGQSGTDTGELFF
d_gene: NA; v_gene: TRBV12-3/TRBV12-4; abundance: NA; j_gene: TRBJ2-2; CDR3nt: TGTGCCAGCAGTTTTTCACAGGCCGGGGAGCTGTTTTTT; CDR3aa: CASSFSQAGELFF
d_gene: NA; v_gene: TRBV7-8; abundance: once; j_gene: TRBJ2-7; CDR3nt: TGTGCCAGCAGCCCCGGGACCCACTACGAGCAGTACTTC; CDR3aa: CASSPGTHYEQYF
d_gene: NA; v_gene: TRBV11-2; abundance: many; j_gene: TRBJ2-7; CDR3nt: TGTGCCAGCAGAGGACAGGGAGGGAACTACGAGCAGTACTTC; CDR3aa: CASRGQGGNYEQYF
d_gene: NA; v_gene: TRBV6-5; abundance: NA; j_gene: TRBJ2-7; CDR3nt: TGTGCCAGCAGTTTTGGCGTGGGGCCCTACGAGCAGTACTTC; CDR3aa: CASSFGVGPYEQYF
d_gene: TRBD2; v_gene: TRBV2; abundance: once; j_gene: TRBJ2-1; CDR3nt: TGTGCCAGCATCACTCAAAGCGGGAGTGAGCAGTTCTTC; CDR3aa: CASITQSGSEQFF
d_gene: NA; v_gene: TRBV5-1; abundance: NA; j_gene: TRBJ1-1; CDR3nt: TGCGCCAGCAGCTTGGTTGAGGGCAACACTGAAGCTTTCTTT; CDR3aa: CASSLVEGNTEAFF
d_gene: TRBD1; v_gene: TRBV10-3; abundance: NA; j_gene: TRBJ2-7; CDR3nt: TGTGCCATCAGGCCGACCGGGACAGCTAGTTCCTACGAGCAGTACTTC; CDR3aa: CAIRPTGTASSYEQYF
d_gene: TRBD1; v_gene: TRBV9; abundance: NA; j_gene: TRBJ1-3; CDR3nt: TGTGCCAGCAGCGTATCAGGGGGCGCGAGGGGAAACACCATATATTTT; CDR3aa: CASSVSGGARGNTIYF
d_gene: NA; v_gene: TRBV7-3; abundance: NA; j_gene: TRBJ2-2; CDR3nt: TGTGCCAGCAGCTTAGACCCCGTGGGGGAGCTGTTTTTT; CDR3aa: CASSLDPVGELFF
d_gene: NA; v_gene: TRBV29-1; abundance: NA; j_gene: TRBJ2-5; CDR3nt: TGCAGCGGGTCGGTAGGCCAAGAGACCCAGTACTTC; CDR3aa: CSGSVGQETQYF
d_gene: NA; v_gene: TRBV28; abundance: few; j_gene: TRBJ1-6; CDR3nt: TGTGCCAGCAGTTTATCGGCCTTCCCCACCCTCCACTTT; CDR3aa: CASSLSAFPTLHF
d_gene: TRBD1; v_gene: TRBV11-2; abundance: NA; j_gene: TRBJ1-1; CDR3nt: TGTGCCAGCAGCCAACGGACAGGGATGAACACTGAAGCTTTCTTT; CDR3aa: CASSQRTGMNTEAFF
d_gene: NA; v_gene: TRBV25-1; abundance: NA; j_gene: TRBJ2-7; CDR3nt: TGTGCCAGCGGACGGGACTCCTACGAGCAGTACTTC; CDR3aa: CASGRDSYEQYF
d_gene: NA; v_gene: TRBV6-1; abundance: NA; j_gene: TRBJ1-2; CDR3nt: TGTGCCAGCAGTGAAAGTACACTTGGGTATGGCTACACCTTC; CDR3aa: CASSESTLGYGYTF
d_gene: NA; v_gene: TRBV14; abundance: NA; j_gene: TRBJ2-1; CDR3nt: TGTGCCAGCAGCCCGTTGACGAGCTCCTACAATGAGCAGTTCTTC; CDR3aa: CASSPLTSSYNEQFF
d_gene: NA; v_gene: TRBV18; abundance: NA; j_gene: TRBJ2-1; CDR3nt: TGTGCCAGCTCAGGCAGGGGTGAGCAGTTCTTC; CDR3aa: CASSGRGEQFF
d_gene: TRBD1; v_gene: TRBV5-4; abundance: NA; j_gene: TRBJ1-2; CDR3nt: TGTGCCAGCAGGGAATACAGGGGACCTAACTATGGCTACACCTTC; CDR3aa: CASREYRGPNYGYTF